This T cell receptor beta chain was recorded in a study of T cells in Graves' hyperthyroidism and ophthalmopathy. Germline lookup yields CDR1 GTSNPN and CDR2 SVGIG (reference sequence). The CDR3 sequence is 12 residues long. V lost 2 bases to trimming and J lost 6 bases, with 10 bases between them. Regions amplified from RNA transcripts were the TCR beta CDR3 regions. HTBI primers were employed in a first-round RT-PCR of the TCR CDR3. Each CDR3 protein gets one entry after TCRdb re-called the multiplex PCR reads with MiXCR. The sample carries approximately 630,000 distinct CDR3 sequences, about 17% recorded once. This clonotype was picked up many times. Fresh peripheral blood, about 9.6 ml, yielded the PBMCs.

This TCR was sampled from a woman aged 25-40 years with Graves' hyperthyroidism. The sample was blood. This chain connects TRBV30 to TRBJ1-1; D gene unclear. CDR3 amino acids: CAWSIGGPEAFF. The CDR3 region has the DNA TGTGCCTGGAGTATTGGTGGCCCTGAAGCTTTCTTT.